This T cell receptor beta chain was sequenced for a study of long-term antiretroviral therapy in people with HIV. Losses at the gene ends were 1 base for V and 4 bases for J; bases not matched to a gene: 4. Germline CDR1 and CDR2: MGHRA and YSYEKL. The CDR3 extends over 14 amino acids. Survey-level resolution applied to immunoSEQ assay v3.0. Profiled with immunoSEQ multiplex PCR; TCRdb holds only in-frame clones, not every one. The sample yields 24,000 or so clones, over 70% seen once. The specimen was unsorted PBMCs, collected 3 years after starting antiretroviral therapy. The genes are TRBV4-1 and TRBJ2-7, with 7 bases fitting TRBD1. This receptor was identified in a man aged 18 to 30 with HIV. The CDR3 loop is CASSQVTGDYEQYF. CDR3 bases: TGCGCCAGCAGCCAAGTCACAGGGGATTACGAGCAGTACTTC.